A selection of T cell receptor beta chains follows, all from one sample in a study of identical twins. One entry per CDR3 protein results from TCRdb running MiXCR on the 5' RACE reads. The sample gives some 440,000 distinct CDR3 sequences, more than 20% of which show up once; about 2.9% is in the top ten. These records were also assigned to another study, of T cells expressing NK-cell markers.

The sample consisted of CD4+ T cells sorted from blood. These receptors originate from a woman between 18 and 29 years old in good health. CDR3s include the opening cysteine and the closing phenylalanine or tryptophan. The order of the fields is J gene, V gene, CDR3 protein.

TRBJ2-3	TRBV2	CASSELAGGPGTQYF
TRBJ2-1	TRBV5-1	CASSLYLAQTYNEQFF
TRBJ2-1	TRBV6-2/TRBV6-3	CASSHRDRGGFF
TRBJ2-3	TRBV4-3	CASSQEGTSGRANKDTQYF
TRBJ2-3	TRBV18	CASSRNGQGATDTQYF
TRBJ1-1	TRBV5-6	CASSLMGEWTEAFF
TRBJ2-2	TRBV7-9	CASSSMRVVGELFF
TRBJ2-3	TRBV20-1	CSASSGRGTDTQYF
TRBJ2-2	TRBV5-1	CASSLVTNTGELFF
TRBJ1-1	TRBV12-3/TRBV12-4	CASSFSPGQGRDTEAFF
TRBJ2-3	TRBV24-1	CATSDRTSGSDTQYF
TRBJ1-1	TRBV12-3/TRBV12-4	CASGRRDRGAFF
TRBJ2-5	TRBV7-9	CASSLYDRVGETQYF
TRBJ1-1	TRBV5-1	CASSLPQGTAFF
TRBJ1-1	TRBV12-3/TRBV12-4	CASRLEHAEAFF
TRBJ1-5	TRBV18	CASSPRGQENQPQHF
TRBJ2-3	TRBV29-1	CSVDREDTQYF
TRBJ2-5	TRBV20-1	CSAIQTGKETQYF
TRBJ2-3	TRBV11-3	CASSAGLVSTDTQYF
TRBJ2-5	TRBV6-1	CASSSRGLGETQYF
TRBJ2-1	TRBV5-1	CASSLLSAGTVYNEQFF
TRBJ2-2	TRBV7-2	CASSLSIGSGELFF
TRBJ2-3	TRBV30	CAWSTAADTQYF
TRBJ1-1	TRBV6-1	CASRDPGRGNTEAFF